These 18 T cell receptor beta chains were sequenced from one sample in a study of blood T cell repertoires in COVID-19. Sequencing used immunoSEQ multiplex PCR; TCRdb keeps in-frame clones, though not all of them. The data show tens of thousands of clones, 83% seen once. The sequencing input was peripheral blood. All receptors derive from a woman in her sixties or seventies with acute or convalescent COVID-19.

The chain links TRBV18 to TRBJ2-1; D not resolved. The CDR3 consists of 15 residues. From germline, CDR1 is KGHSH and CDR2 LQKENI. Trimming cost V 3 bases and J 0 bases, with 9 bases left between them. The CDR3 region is CASSPLVSSYNEQFF. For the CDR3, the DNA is TGTGCCAGCTCACCTCTTGTGAGCTCCTACAATGAGCAGTTCTTC.

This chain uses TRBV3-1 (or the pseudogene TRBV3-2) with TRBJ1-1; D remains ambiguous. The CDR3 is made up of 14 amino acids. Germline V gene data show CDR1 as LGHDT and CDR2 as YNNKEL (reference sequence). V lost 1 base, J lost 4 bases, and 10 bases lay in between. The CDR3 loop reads CASSQVGSGTEAFF. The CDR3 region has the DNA TGTGCCAGCAGCCAAGTTGGGTCGGGCACTGAAGCTTTCTTT.

Written as DNA, the CDR3 is TGTGCCAGCAGCTTTAGTGTACCCACAGATACGCAGTATTTT. Protein sequence: CASSFSVPTDTQYF. The rearrangement joins TRBV7-2 to TRBJ2-3; D remains unclear. V was clipped by 3 bases and J by 2 bases, with 9 bases between them. CDR3 size: 14 residues. In germline, CDR1 is SGHTA, CDR2 FQGNSA.

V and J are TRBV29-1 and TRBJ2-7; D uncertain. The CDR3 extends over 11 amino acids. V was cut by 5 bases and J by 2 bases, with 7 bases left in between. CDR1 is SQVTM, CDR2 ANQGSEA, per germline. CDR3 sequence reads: CSVTEAYEQYF. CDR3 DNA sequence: TGCAGCGTTACAGAAGCCTACGAGCAGTACTTC.

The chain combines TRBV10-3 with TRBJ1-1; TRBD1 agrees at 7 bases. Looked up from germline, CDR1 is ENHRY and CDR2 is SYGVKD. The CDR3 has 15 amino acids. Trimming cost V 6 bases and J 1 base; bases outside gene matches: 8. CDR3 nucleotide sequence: TGTGCCATCAGGCCCGGGACAGAGAAGAACACTGAAGCTTTCTTT. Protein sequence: CAIRPGTEKNTEAFF.

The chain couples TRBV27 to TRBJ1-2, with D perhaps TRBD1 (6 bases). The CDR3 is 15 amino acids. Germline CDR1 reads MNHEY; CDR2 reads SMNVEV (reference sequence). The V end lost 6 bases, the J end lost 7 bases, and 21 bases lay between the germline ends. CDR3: CASSPRDTSFGGYTF. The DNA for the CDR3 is TGTGCCAGCAGCCCCCGGGACACTAGTTTTGGTGGCTACACCTTC.

The CDR3 DNA is TGTGCCACCAGCAGAGATTCCAGGGGGCCCTACGAGCAGTACTTC. This gives the protein CATSRDSRGPYEQYF. J is TRBJ2-7 and V is TRBV15; 8 bases are a match to TRBD1. Losses at the gene ends were 0 bases for V and 2 bases for J; bases not matched to a gene: 3. CDR3 length: 15 residues. The germline V gene encodes CDR1 LNHNV and CDR2 YYDKDF (reference sequence). Drawing the rest from reference TRBV15 and TRBJ2-7, the complete variable domain is DAMVIQNPRYQVTQFGKPVTLSCSQTLNHNVMYWYQQKSSQAPKLLFHYYDKDFNNEADTPDNFQSRRPNTSFCFLDIRSPGLGDTAMYLCATSRDSRGPYEQYFGPGTRLTVT.

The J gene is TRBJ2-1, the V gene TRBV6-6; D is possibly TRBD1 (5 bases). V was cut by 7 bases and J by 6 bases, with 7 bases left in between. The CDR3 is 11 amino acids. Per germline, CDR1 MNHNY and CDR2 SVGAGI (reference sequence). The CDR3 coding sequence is TGTGCCAGCACCGACAGCAATGAGCAGTTCTTC. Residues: CASTDSNEQFF.

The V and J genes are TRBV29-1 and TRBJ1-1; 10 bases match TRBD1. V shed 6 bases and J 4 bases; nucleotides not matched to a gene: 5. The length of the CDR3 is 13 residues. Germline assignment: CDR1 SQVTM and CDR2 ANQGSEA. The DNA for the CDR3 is TGCAGCGTACGGACAGGGGGAGGCACTGAAGCTTTCTTT. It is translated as CSVRTGGGTEAFF.

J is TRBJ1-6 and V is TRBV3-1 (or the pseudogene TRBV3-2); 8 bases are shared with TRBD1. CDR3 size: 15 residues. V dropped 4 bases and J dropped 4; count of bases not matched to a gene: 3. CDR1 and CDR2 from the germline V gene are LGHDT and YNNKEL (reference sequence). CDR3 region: CASSPGQEYNSPLHF. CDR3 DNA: TGTGCCAGCAGCCCGGGACAGGAGTATAATTCACCCCTCCACTTT.

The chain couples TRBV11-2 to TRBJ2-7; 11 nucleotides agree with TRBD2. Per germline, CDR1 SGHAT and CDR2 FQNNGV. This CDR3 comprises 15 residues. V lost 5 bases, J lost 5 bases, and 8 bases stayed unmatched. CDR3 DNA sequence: TGTGCCAGCAGCGCAATAGCGGGAGGGTTTAACGAGCAGTACTTC. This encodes CASSAIAGGFNEQYF.

CDR3 sequence reads: CASSRLAGGGNEQFF. Written as DNA, the CDR3 is TGTGCCAGCTCCCGACTAGCGGGAGGGGGCAATGAGCAGTTCTTC. The chain carries TRBV6-5 and TRBJ2-1; 14 bases line up with TRBD2. The germline V gene encodes CDR1 MNHEY and CDR2 SVGAGI. The CDR3 is made up of 15 amino acids. The V segment lost 8 bases and the J segment 6 bases; nucleotides outside the gene matches: 6.

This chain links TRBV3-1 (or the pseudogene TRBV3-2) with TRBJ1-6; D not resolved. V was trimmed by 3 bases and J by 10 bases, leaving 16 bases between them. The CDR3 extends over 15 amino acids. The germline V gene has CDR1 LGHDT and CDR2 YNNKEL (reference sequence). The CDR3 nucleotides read TGTGCCAGCAGCCAGGAGGACCCCTCGGGATCACCCCTCCACTTT. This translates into CASSQEDPSGSPLHF.

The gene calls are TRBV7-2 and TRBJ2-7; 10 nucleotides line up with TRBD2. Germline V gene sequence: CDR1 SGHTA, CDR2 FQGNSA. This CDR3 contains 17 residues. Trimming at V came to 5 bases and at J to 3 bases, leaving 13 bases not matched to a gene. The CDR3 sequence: CASSNPRTTSGDYEQYF. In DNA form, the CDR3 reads TGTGCCAGCAGCAACCCTCGGACTACTAGCGGGGACTACGAGCAGTACTTC.

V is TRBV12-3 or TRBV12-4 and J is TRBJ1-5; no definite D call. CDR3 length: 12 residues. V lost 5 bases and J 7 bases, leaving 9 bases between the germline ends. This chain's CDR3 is CASSDPGQPQHF. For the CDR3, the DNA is TGTGCCAGCAGTGATCCGGGACAGCCCCAGCATTTT.

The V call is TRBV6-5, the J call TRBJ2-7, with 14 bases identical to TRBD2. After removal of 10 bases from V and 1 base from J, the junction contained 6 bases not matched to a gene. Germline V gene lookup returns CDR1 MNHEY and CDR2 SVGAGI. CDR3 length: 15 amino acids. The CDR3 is CAIRGTSGRSYEQYF. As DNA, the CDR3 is TGTGCCATCCGTGGGACTAGCGGGAGATCCTACGAGCAGTACTTC.

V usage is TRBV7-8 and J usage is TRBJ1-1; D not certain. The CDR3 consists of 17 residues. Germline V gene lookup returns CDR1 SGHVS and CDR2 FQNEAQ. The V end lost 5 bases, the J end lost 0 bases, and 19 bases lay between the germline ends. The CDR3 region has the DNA TGTGCCAGCAGCCAACCATACAGTTTCATCATGAACACTGAAGCTTTCTTT. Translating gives CASSQPYSFIMNTEAFF.

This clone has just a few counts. CDR3 loop: CASSHRGQPQHF. Here the CDR3 DNA reads TGTGCCAGTAGCCACAGGGGACAGCCCCAGCATTTT. The chain recombines TRBV19 with TRBJ1-5, with TRBD1 matching over 7 bases. Trimming cost V 6 bases and J 7 bases; bases outside gene matches: 3. The CDR3 length is 12 residues. CDR1 LNHDA and CDR2 SQIVND come from the germline V gene (reference sequence).